This entry describes one T cell receptor beta chain. Its antigen is undetermined. This record comes from a study of a mutant IDH1 vaccine in newly diagnosed glioma. V lost 8 bases, J lost 5 bases, and 8 bases stayed unmatched. This CDR3 contains 16 residues. Regarding time point: week 35, safety follow-up. In every dose of vaccine, 300 ug of mutant IDH1 20-mer peptide was given alongside topical imiquimod. Only in-frame clones appear in the TCRdb table, and some are missing; sequencing was by immunoSEQ multiplex PCR. Here the sample spans tens of thousands of clones, roughly 80% being singletons. The chain is built from TRBV6-7 and TRBJ2-1; TRBD2 agrees at 14 bases. TRBV6-7 is assigned to the ORF class and has an uncertain function. Specimen: PBMCs, collected from a glioma patient whose treatment included an IDH1 peptide vaccine. The clonotype was recovered from a man in his forties or fifties with glioma. The CDR3 here is CASLETSGRVDNEQFF. The CDR3 nucleotides read TGTGCCAGCCTTGAGACTAGCGGGAGGGTCGACAATGAGCAGTTCTTC.